A single sample gave rise to the 12 T cell receptor beta chains below, sequenced in a study of T-cell memory formation after mild COVID-19. One entry per CDR3 protein results from TCRdb running MiXCR on the 5' RACE reads. The data contain 55,000 to 80,000 distinct CDR3 sequences, around 10% of them singletons. Sequenced: PBMCs or a T cell subset sorted from them (not recorded which). These receptors were taken from a man aged 18 to 30 who had mild COVID-19 (a few samples of this study predate the infection). Cell type and time point are not known.

This clonotype was detected ten times or more. This chain links TRBV15 with TRBJ2-3; D gene ambiguous. The length of the CDR3 is 12 residues. The V end was cut by 0 bases, the J end by 6 bases, with 4 bases between. The germline V gene has CDR1 LNHNV and CDR2 YYDKDF (reference sequence). CDR3 in DNA: TGTGCCACCAGCAGAGATCAGGATACGCAGTATTTT. It yields the protein CATSRDQDTQYF.

This chain connects TRBV9 to TRBJ1-5; D gene unclear. Germline CDR1 reads SGDLS; CDR2 reads YYNGEE. The V end was cut by 4 bases, the J end by 2 bases, with 10 bases between. The CDR3 is 14 amino acids. The CDR3 region is CASSPRGGNQPQHF. Here the CDR3 DNA reads TGTGCCAGCAGCCCCCGTGGGGGCAATCAGCCCCAGCATTTT.

This clonotype was seen many times. The gene calls are TRBV5-1 and TRBJ2-7; the D gene is possibly TRBD2 (6 bases). V gave up 1 base and J gave up 3 bases, with 11 bases separating them. Germline V gene lookup returns CDR1 SGHRS and CDR2 YFSETQ. The CDR3 consists of 14 residues. CDR3 region: CASSLTAGSYEQYV. For the CDR3, the DNA is TGCGCCAGCAGCTTGACGGCGGGGAGCTACGAGCAGTACGTC.

Notes on this clonotype: A much larger clone differs from this one at a single base, so this may be a read error. The V call is TRBV6-5, the J call TRBJ2-1; TRBD1 agrees at 9 bases. The junction had 14 bases not matched to a gene; V was cut back by 8 bases and J by 9 bases. The CDR3 length is 15 residues. CDR1 and CDR2 (germline): MNHEY, SVGAGI. The CDR3 region is CASASRPTGGSEQFF. In DNA, the CDR3 is TGTGCCAGCGCTTCCCGCCCGACAGGGGGTTCTGAGCAGTTCTTC.

This clonotype was recorded a few times. The CDR3 nucleotides read TGTGCCAGCCGCCGTCCCGGGTCCACTAGCACAGATACGCAGTATTTT. It yields the protein CASRRPGSTSTDTQYF. The chain joins TRBV5-8 to TRBJ2-3; D remains unclear. V was cut by 7 bases and J by 0 bases, with 18 bases left in between. There are 16 residues in the CDR3. Germline V gives CDR1 SGHTS, CDR2 YDEGEE.

This clonotype was recorded a few times. The chain uses TRBV9 and TRBJ2-5; perhaps TRBD2 as D (6 bases). The CDR3 length is 15 residues. Trimming took off 0 bases at V and 4 bases at J, with 13 bases between the two ends. Per the germline V gene, CDR1 is SGDLS and CDR2 is YYNGEE. The CDR3 here is CASSVGDNGGETQYF. CDR3 in DNA: TGTGCCAGCAGCGTAGGGGATAACGGGGGAGAGACCCAGTACTTC. Drawing the rest from reference TRBV9 and TRBJ2-5, the complete variable domain is DSGVTQTPKHLITATGQRVTLRCSPRSGDLSVYWYQQSLDQGLQFLIQYYNGEERAKGNILERFSAQQFPDLHSELNLSSLELGDSALYFCASSVGDNGGETQYFGPGTRLLVL.

This clonotype was detected a few times. The chain couples TRBV19 to TRBJ1-6; TRBD1 aligns across 9 bases. V lost 7 bases, J lost 10 bases, and 11 bases stayed unmatched. The CDR3 has 15 residues. Germline V gene lookup returns CDR1 LNHDA and CDR2 SQIVND (reference sequence). This CDR3 reads CASTSGQGWGSPLHF. CDR3 in DNA: TGTGCCAGTACCTCGGGACAGGGTTGGGGCTCACCCCTCCACTTT.

This clonotype was recorded a few times. The V gene is TRBV14, the J gene TRBJ1-2, with D maybe TRBD1 (6 bases). The V gene's germline CDR1 is SGHDN and CDR2 FVKESK. Trimming cost V 2 bases and J 4 bases, with 17 bases left between them. The CDR3 runs to 16 residues. The CDR3 spells CASSQSKKQGFYGYTF. DNA for the CDR3: TGTGCCAGCAGCCAAAGCAAGAAACAGGGCTTCTATGGCTACACCTTC.

The rearrangement uses TRBV4-1 and TRBJ2-2; TRBD1 aligns across 7 bases. The CDR3 length is 15 residues. Germline V gene data show CDR1 as MGHRA and CDR2 as YSYEKL. J gave up 6 bases and V 1 base, and 5 bases lay outside the gene matches. The CDR3 DNA follows: TGCGCCAGCAGCCAAGCTGGACAGGTGGCCGGGGAGCTGTTTTTT. Its translation: CASSQAGQVAGELFF.

This clonotype showed up many times. The chain couples TRBV5-1 to TRBJ2-5, with a tentative D call TRBD2 (7 bases). Trimming took off 0 bases at V and 4 bases at J, with 19 bases between the two ends. The CDR3 consists of 17 residues. Germline V CDR1 and CDR2: SGHRS, YFSETQ. The CDR3 DNA reads as TGCGCCAGCAGCTTGGATCCGGCGGGGGCACGGGGAGAGACCCAGTACTTC. Protein product: CASSLDPAGARGETQYF.

The chain uses TRBV5-1 and TRBJ2-3; D is unresolved. The CDR3 length is 12 residues. Trimming shortened V by 4 bases and J by 6 bases, and 9 bases separated the two germline ends. Germline lookup yields CDR1 SGHRS and CDR2 YFSETQ. CDR3 coding DNA: TGCGCCAGCAGCGCTTACATTGATACGCAGTATTTT. It is translated as CASSAYIDTQYF.

The rearrangement joins TRBV6-5 to TRBJ2-6; TRBD1 might be the D (5 bases). The germline V and J ends were trimmed by 7 bases and 2 bases, with 12 bases remaining between them. Germline CDR1 is MNHEY and CDR2 is SVGAGI. The CDR3 covers 15 residues. The CDR3 loop reads CASTILGAGANVLTF. The CDR3 coding sequence is TGTGCCAGCACCATTCTAGGGGCTGGGGCCAACGTCCTGACTTTC.